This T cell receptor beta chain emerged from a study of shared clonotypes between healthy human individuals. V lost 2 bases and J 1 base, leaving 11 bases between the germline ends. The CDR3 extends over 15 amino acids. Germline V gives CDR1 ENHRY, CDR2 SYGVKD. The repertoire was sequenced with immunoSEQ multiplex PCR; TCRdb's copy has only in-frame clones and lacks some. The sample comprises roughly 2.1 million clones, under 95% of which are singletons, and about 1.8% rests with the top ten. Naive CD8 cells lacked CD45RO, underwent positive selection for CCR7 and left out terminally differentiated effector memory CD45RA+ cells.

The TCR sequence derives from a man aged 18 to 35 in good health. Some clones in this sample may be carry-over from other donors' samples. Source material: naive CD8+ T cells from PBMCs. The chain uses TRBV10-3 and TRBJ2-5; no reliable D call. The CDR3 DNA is TGTGCCATCAGTGAGACCCGCTGGTCCCAAGAGACCCAGTACTTC. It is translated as CAISETRWSQETQYF.